This TCR beta chain was captured by sequencing in a study of T cell responses to AZD1222 COVID-19 vaccine. Study findings and constraints: Dominant CD4 TCR responses targeted spike regions 160-218 and 743-854. The repertoires were collected only after the peak T cell response.

V lost 2 bases and J 0 bases, leaving 13 bases between the germline ends. The CDR3 contains 16 residues. In germline, CDR1 is MNHEY, CDR2 SVGAGI. Remarks on this clone: The antigen is undetermined.

Sequencing was performed with immunoSEQ multiplex PCR; in TCRdb, only in-frame clones are kept and a portion is missing. The sample lists 45,000 to 60,000 clones, 65% to 80% occurring once. This sample comprised peripheral blood, obtained on day 0 of AZD1222 vaccination. The gene calls are TRBV6-5 and TRBJ1-1; D is possibly TRBD1 (5 bases). The receptor's source is an adult in good health. The DNA of the CDR3 is TGTGCCAGCAGTTACAGGACATTGGACATGAACACTGAAGCTTTCTTT. This sequence encodes CASSYRTLDMNTEAFF.